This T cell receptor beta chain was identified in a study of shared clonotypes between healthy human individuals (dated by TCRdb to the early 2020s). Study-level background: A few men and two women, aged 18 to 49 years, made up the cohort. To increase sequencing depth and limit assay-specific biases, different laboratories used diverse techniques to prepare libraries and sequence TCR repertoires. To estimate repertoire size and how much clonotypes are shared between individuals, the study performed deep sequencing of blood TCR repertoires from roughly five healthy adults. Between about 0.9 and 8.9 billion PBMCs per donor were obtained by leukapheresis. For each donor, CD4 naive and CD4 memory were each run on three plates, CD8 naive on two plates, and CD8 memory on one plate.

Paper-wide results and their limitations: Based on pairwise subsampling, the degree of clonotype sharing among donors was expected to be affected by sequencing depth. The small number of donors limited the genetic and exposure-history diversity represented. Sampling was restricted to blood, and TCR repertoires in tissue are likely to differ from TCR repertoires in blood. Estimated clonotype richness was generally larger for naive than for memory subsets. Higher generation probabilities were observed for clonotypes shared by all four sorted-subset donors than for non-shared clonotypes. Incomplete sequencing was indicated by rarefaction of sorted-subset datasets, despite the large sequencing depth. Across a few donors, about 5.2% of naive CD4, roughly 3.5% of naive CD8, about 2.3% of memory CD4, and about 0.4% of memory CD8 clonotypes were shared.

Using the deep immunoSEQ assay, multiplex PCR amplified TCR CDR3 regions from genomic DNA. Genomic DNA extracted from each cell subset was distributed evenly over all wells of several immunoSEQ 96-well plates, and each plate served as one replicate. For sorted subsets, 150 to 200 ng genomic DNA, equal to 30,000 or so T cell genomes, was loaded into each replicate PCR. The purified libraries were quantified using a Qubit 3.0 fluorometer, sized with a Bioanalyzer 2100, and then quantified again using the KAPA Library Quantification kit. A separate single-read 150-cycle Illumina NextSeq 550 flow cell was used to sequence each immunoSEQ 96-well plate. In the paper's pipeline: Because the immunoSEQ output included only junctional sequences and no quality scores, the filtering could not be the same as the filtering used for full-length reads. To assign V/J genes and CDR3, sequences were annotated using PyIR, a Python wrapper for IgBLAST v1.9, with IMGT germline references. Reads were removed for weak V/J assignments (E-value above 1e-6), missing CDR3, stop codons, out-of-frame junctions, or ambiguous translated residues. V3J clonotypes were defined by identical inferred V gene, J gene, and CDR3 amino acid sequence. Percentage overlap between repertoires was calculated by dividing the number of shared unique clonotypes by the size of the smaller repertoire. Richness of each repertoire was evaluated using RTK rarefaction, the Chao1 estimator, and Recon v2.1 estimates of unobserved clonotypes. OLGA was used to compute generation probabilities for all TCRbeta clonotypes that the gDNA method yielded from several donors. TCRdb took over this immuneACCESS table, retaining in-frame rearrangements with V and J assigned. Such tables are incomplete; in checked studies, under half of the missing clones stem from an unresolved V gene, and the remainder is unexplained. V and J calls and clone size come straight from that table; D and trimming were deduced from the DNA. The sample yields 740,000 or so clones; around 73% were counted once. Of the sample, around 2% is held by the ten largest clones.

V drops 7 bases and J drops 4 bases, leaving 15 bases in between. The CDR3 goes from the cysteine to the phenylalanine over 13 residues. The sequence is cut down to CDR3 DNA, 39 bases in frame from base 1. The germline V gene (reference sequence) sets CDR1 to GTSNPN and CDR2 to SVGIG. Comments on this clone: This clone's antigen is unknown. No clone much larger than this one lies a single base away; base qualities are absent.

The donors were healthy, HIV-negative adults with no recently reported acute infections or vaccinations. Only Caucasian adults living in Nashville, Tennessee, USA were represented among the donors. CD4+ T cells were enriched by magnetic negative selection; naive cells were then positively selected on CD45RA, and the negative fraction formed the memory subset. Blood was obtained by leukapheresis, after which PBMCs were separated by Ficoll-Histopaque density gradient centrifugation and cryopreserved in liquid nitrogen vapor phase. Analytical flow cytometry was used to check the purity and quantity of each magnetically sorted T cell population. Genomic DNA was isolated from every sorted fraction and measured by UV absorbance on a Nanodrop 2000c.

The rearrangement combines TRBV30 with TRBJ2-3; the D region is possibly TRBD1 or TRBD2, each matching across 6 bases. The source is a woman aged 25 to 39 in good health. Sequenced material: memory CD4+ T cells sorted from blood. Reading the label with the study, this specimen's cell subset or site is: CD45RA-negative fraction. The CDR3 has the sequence CAFRGGGADTQYF. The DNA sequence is TGTGCCTTCCGAGGGGGAGGAGCAGATACGCAGTATTTT. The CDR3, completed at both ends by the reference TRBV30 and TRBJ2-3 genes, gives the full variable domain SQTIHQWPATLVQPVGSPLSLECTVEGTSNPNLYWYRQAAGRGLQLLFYSVGIGQISSEVPQNLSASRPQDRQFILSSKKLLLSDSGFYLCAFRGGGADTQYFGPGTRLTVL.